This is a list of T cell receptor beta chains from one sample in a study of blood T cell repertoires in COVID-19. Sequencing used immunoSEQ multiplex PCR; TCRdb keeps in-frame clones, though not all of them. The sample records approximately 250,000 clones, around 85% being singletons. Sequencing used peripheral blood. The receptor source for this set is a man aged 45-65 years with COVID-19, enrolled during active disease. The CDR3 runs from the conserved cysteine through the conserved F or W. D genes are given only for firm matches.

.	TRBV24-1	TRBJ2-5	CATSGGIGETQYF
.	TRBV7-9	TRBJ1-5	CASSWGGKGQPQHF
TRBD1	TRBV5-8	TRBJ2-3	CASSLGQGARDTQYF
.	TRBV6-6	TRBJ1-5	CASSLMSVNQPQHF
TRBD2	TRBV10-3	TRBJ2-7	CAISESSGGGDEQYF
TRBD1	TRBV6-2/TRBV6-3	TRBJ1-5	CASSEDRVRGQPQHF
.	TRBV11-3	TRBJ1-5	CASSLAWQGGQPQHF
TRBD1	TRBV28	TRBJ1-5	CASSSTGGGSNQPQHF
.	TRBV3-1/TRBV3-2	TRBJ2-6	CASSQDRSGAGANVLTF
TRBD1	TRBV27	TRBJ1-1	CASSLSGTGGTEAFF
.	TRBV7-9	TRBJ2-5	CASSLGARERETQYF
.	TRBV10-2	TRBJ1-4	CASSEQGNEKLFF
.	TRBV4-1	TRBJ2-5	CASSRHREPPQETQYF
.	TRBV11-2	TRBJ2-1	CASSLDLQSGEQFF
TRBD2	TRBV6-1	TRBJ2-7	CASSELAGGTYEQYF
.	TRBV12-3/TRBV12-4	TRBJ2-7	CASSYLSYEQYF
.	TRBV5-6	TRBJ1-1	CASSFLSPELPMNTEAFF
.	TRBV28	TRBJ2-3	CASSRGGSGDTQYF
.	TRBV5-1	TRBJ2-5	CASSLTGGETQYF
.	TRBV7-9	TRBJ1-5	CASSLEGGSNQPQHF
TRBD1	TRBV7-9	TRBJ2-7	CASSLRSDRGREQYF
.	TRBV4-1	TRBJ2-1	CASSPRLGGGIEQFF
.	TRBV20-1	TRBJ1-3	CSASARAGNTIYF
.	TRBV18	TRBJ1-2	CASSRGQTYGYTF
TRBD2	TRBV11-2	TRBJ2-3	CASSLDPPSSGGSSDTQYF
TRBD1	TRBV7-6	TRBJ1-1	CASSGGTENTEAFF
.	TRBV7-2	TRBJ1-2	CASSFIIYGYTF
.	TRBV20-1	TRBJ2-1	CSANPAIEQFF
TRBD1	TRBV3-1/TRBV3-2	TRBJ2-5	CASSPIRGPLQETQYF
TRBD1	TRBV3-1/TRBV3-2	TRBJ1-1	CATRDRGKGTEAFF
TRBD1	TRBV7-2	TRBJ2-7	CASSFQGQGIDEQYF
TRBD2	TRBV5-4	TRBJ2-5	CASSLARAGGAGETQYF
.	TRBV3-1/TRBV3-2	TRBJ1-6	CASSQVEGQTHHF
.	TRBV5-1	TRBJ2-7	CASSLQGYEQYF
TRBD2	TRBV7-9	TRBJ2-1	CASSLPGLAGGHEQFF
.	TRBV19	TRBJ2-2	CASTGRGFGGELFF
.	TRBV19	TRBJ1-2	CASSIGAGQSYGYTF
TRBD1	TRBV2	TRBJ2-2	CASGQGVTGELFF
.	TRBV5-8	TRBJ1-2	CASSEDGTGLSGYTF
.	TRBV7-2	TRBJ1-5	CASSIQGWYSNQPQHF
TRBD1	TRBV19	TRBJ2-7	CASSAGTGGSYEQYF